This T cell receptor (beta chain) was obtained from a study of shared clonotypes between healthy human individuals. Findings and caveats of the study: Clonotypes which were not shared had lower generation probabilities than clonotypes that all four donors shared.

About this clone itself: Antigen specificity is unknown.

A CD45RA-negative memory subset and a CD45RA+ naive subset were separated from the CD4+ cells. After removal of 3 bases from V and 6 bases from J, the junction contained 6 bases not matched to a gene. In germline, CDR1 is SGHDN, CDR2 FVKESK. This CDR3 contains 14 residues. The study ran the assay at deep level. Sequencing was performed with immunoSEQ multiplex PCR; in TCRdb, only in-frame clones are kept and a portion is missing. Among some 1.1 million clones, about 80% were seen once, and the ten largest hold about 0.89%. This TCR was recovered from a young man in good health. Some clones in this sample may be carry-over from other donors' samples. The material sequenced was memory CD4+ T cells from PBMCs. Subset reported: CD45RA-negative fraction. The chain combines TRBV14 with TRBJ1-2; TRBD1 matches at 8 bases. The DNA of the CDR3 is TGTGCCAGCAGCCAGTCAGGGGGCGCGGATGGCTACACCTTC. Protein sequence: CASSQSGGADGYTF.